This T cell receptor (beta chain) was documented in a study of control samples from healthy donors and cancer patients. Assay: immunoSEQ multiplex PCR; the TCRdb copy retains only in-frame clones and omits some. The table records 63,000 or so clones, roughly nine tenths of them present only once. CDR1 KGHSH and CDR2 LQKENI come from the germline V gene. The CDR3 is 17 amino acids. The V gene lost 5 bases and the J gene lost 1 base, with 21 bases spanning the gap. The V call is TRBV18, the J call TRBJ2-7; D possibly matches TRBD1 or TRBD2 (5 bases each). The material sequenced was PBMCs. This clonotype originated in a man in his sixties with colorectal cancer. For the CDR3, the DNA is TGTGCCAGCTCATTGAACCGGGACCGCATGTTATCCTACGAGCAGTACTTC. Residues: CASSLNRDRMLSYEQYF.